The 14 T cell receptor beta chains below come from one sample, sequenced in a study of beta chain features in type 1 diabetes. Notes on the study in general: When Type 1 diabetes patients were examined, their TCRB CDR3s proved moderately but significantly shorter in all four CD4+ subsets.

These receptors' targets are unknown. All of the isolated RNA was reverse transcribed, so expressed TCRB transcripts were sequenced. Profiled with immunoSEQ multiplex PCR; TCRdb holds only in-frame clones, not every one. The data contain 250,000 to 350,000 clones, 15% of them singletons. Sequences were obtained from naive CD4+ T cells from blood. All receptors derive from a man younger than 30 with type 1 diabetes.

CDR3 in DNA: TGTGCCAGCAGCCCTAGCGGGAGTCCCCAAGAGACCCAGTACTTC. Amino acids: CASSPSGSPQETQYF. This chain links TRBV9 with TRBJ2-5; 10 bases align to TRBD2. V lost 4 bases, J lost 1 base, and 4 bases stayed unmatched. The CDR3 sequence is 15 residues long. CDR1 and CDR2 from the germline V gene are SGDLS and YYNGEE.

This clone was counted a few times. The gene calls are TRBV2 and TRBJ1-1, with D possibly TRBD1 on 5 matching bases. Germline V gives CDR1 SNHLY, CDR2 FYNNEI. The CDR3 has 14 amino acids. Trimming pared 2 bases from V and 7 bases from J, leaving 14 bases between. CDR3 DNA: TGTGCCAGCAGTGAACTGGGGCAGGGAGGTGAAGCTTTCTTT. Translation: CASSELGQGGEAFF.

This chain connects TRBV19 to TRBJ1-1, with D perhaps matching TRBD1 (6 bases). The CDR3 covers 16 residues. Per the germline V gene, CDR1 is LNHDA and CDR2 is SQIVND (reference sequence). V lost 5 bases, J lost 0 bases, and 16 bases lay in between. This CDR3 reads CASSATGQSMNTEAFF. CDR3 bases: TGTGCCAGTAGTGCAACGGGACAATCGATGAACACTGAAGCTTTCTTT.

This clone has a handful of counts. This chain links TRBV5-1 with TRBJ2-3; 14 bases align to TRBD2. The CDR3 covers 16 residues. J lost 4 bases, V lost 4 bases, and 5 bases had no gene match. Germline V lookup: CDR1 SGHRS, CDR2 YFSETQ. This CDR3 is CASSVGTSGGADTQYF. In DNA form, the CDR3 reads TGCGCCAGCAGCGTCGGGACTAGCGGGGGAGCAGATACGCAGTATTTT.

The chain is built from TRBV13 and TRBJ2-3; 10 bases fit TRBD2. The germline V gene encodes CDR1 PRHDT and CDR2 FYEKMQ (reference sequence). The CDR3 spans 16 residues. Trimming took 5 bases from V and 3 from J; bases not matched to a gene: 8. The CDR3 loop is CASSRAGTSVTDTQYF. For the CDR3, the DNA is TGTGCCAGCAGCAGAGCCGGGACTAGCGTTACAGATACGCAGTATTTT. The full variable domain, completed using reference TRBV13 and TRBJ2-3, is AAGVIQSPRHLIKEKRETATLKCYPIPRHDTVYWYQQGPGQDPQFLISFYEKMQSDKGSIPDRFSAQQFSDYHSELNMSSLELGDSALYFCASSRAGTSVTDTQYFGPGTRLTVL.

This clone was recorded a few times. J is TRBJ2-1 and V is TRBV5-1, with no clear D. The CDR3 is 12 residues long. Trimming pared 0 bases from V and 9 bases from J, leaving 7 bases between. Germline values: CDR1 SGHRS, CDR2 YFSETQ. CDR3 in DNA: TGCGCCAGCAGCTTGGACGTAGCTGAGCAGTTCTTC. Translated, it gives CASSLDVAEQFF.

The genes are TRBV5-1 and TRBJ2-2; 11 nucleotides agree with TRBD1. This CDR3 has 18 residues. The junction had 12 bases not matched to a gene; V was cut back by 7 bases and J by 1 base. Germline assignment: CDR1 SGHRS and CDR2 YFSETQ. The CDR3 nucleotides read TGCGCCAGCGGGGAGGATAAGGGACAGGGGGTGAACACCGGGGAGCTGTTTTTT. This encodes CASGEDKGQGVNTGELFF.

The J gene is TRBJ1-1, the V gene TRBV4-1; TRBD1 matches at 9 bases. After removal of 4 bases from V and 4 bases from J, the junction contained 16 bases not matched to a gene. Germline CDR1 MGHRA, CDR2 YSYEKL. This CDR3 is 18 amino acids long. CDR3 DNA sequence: TGCGCCAGCAGCCCTCCCCGTTACAGGGGGCGACGAGGCACTGAAGCTTTCTTT. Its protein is CASSPPRYRGRRGTEAFF.

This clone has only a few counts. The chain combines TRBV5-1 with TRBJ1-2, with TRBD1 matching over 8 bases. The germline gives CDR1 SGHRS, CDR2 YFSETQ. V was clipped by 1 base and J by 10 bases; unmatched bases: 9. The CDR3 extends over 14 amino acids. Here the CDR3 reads CASSLPDYRGSYTF. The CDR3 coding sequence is TGCGCCAGCAGCTTGCCCGATTACAGGGGGTCCTACACCTTC.

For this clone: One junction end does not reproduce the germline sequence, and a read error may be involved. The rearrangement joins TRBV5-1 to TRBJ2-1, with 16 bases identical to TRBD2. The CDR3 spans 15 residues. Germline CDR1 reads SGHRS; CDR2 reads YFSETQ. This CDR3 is CASSLEGLAGGAKVF. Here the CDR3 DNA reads TGCGCCAGCAGCTTGGAGGGACTAGCGGGAGGGGCGAAGGTCTTC.

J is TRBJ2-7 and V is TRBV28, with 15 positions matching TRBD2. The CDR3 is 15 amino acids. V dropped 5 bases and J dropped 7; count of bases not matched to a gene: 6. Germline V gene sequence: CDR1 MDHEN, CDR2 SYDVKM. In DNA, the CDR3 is TGTGCCAGCAGTACAAGGACTAGCGGGAGGGGTGAGCAGTACTTC. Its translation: CASSTRTSGRGEQYF. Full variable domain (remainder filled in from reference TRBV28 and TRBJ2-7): DVKVTQSSRYLVKRTGEKVFLECVQDMDHENMFWYRQDPGLGLRLIYFSYDVKMKEKGDIPEGYSVSREKKERFSLILESASTNQTSMYLCASSTRTSGRGEQYFGPGTRLTVT.

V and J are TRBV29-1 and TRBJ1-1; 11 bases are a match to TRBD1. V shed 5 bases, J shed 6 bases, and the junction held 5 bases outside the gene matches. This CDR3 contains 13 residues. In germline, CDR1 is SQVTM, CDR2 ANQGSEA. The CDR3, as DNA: TGCAGCGTTTTAGGACAGGGGGCTTCTGAAGCTTTCTTT. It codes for CSVLGQGASEAFF.

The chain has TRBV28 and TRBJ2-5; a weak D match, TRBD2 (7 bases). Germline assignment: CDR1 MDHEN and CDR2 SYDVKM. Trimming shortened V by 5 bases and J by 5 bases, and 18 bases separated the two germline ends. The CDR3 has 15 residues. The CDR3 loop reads CASSPREGVLETQYF. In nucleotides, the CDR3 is TGTGCCAGCAGTCCCAGGGAGGGGGTGCTTGAGACCCAGTACTTC.

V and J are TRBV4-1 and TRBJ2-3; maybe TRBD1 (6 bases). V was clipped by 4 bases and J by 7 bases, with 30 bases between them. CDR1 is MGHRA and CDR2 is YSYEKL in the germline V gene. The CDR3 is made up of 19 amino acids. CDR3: CASSRLGMKVGAEGNTQYF. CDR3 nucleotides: TGCGCCAGCAGCCGTTTGGGAATGAAAGTGGGGGCCGAGGGAAATACGCAGTATTTT.